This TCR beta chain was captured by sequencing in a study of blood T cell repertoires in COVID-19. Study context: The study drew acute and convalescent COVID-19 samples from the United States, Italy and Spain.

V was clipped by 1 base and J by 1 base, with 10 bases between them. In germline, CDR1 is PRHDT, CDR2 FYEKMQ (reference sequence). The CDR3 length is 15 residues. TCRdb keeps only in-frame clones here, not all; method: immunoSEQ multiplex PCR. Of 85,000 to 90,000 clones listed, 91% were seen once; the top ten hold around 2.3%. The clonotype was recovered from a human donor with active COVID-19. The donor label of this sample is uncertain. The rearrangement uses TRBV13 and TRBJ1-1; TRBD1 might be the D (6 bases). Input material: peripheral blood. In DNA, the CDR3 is TGTGCCAGCAGCTTAGACACAGGGACGAACACTGAAGCTTTCTTT. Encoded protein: CASSLDTGTNTEAFF.